The 2 T cell receptor beta chains in this list originate from one sample, sequenced in a study of T cell repertoires in cytomegalovirus infection. TCRdb analysed the reads with MiXCR anew, one entry per CDR3 protein. The table has about a million distinct CDR3 sequences, around 29% seen once; the top ten hold 11% to 15%. Their target antigens are unknown. The sequenced sample was cultured CD8+ T cells from PBMCs, obtained from culture after CMV antigen stimulation. The receptors come from a human donor in good health (CMV status not recorded). Some clones in this sample may be carry-over from other donors' samples.

This clonotype has only a few counts. The V gene is TRBV12-3 or TRBV12-4, the J gene TRBJ1-6; unclear D gene. The CDR3 totals 16 residues. V was cut by 7 bases and J by 5 bases, with 18 bases left in between. The CDR3 protein is CASTPGGPSDNSPLHF. Here the CDR3 DNA reads TGTGCCAGCACGCCTGGCGGACCGAGCGATAATTCACCCCTCCACTTT.

There are a few counts of this clonotype. This chain connects TRBV6-6 to TRBJ1-5; a possible D gene is TRBD1 (5 bases). CDR1 and CDR2 from the germline V gene are MNHNY and SVGAGI (reference sequence). The CDR3 is made up of 14 amino acids. V was clipped by 7 bases and J by 2 bases, with 12 bases between them. In DNA, the CDR3 is TGTGCCAGCAAGTCCAGGGAGGGCAATCAGCCCCAGCATTTT. Protein sequence: CASKSREGNQPQHF.